The 17 T cell receptor beta chains given below trace back to one sample, sequenced in a study of blood T cell repertoires in COVID-19. TCRdb's copy holds only in-frame clones and misses some; the assay was immunoSEQ multiplex PCR. This table holds some 370,000 clones, around 90% found once. The sequenced sample consisted of peripheral blood. The receptors shown here come from a man between 18 and 35 years old with active or convalescent COVID-19.

The rearrangement joins TRBV28 to TRBJ2-2; 9 nucleotides line up with TRBD1. Germline V gene lookup returns CDR1 MDHEN and CDR2 SYDVKM. The CDR3 runs to 15 residues. With V trimmed by 2 bases and J by 6 bases, 4 bases remained unmatched. This CDR3 is CASSLRDRAAGELFF. The CDR3 DNA follows: TGTGCCAGCAGTTTACGGGACAGGGCTGCCGGGGAGCTGTTTTTT.

The chain is built from TRBV4-3 and TRBJ1-1; 8 nucleotides line up with TRBD1. Trimming at V came to 3 bases and at J to 8 bases, leaving 5 bases not matched to a gene. Germline V gene data show CDR1 as LGHNA and CDR2 as YSLEER. CDR3 length equals 13 residues. DNA for the CDR3: TGCGCCAGCAGCCAGGACCGGACAGGGGAAGCTTTCTTT. It yields the protein CASSQDRTGEAFF.

V is TRBV20-1 and J is TRBJ2-3; no definite D call. V lost 7 bases and J 0 bases, leaving 5 bases between the germline ends. Germline V gene lookup returns CDR1 DFQATT and CDR2 SNEGSKA (reference sequence). This CDR3 is built from 11 residues. DNA of the CDR3: TGCAGTGTCCTAAGCACAGATACGCAGTATTTT. Amino acid sequence: CSVLSTDTQYF.

CDR3 coding DNA: TGCGCCAGCAGCCCCCAGGGAGGCGGGGACAATGAGCAGTTCTTC. This gives the protein CASSPQGGGDNEQFF. The chain joins TRBV4-3 to TRBJ2-1, with a weak D call TRBD2 (6 bases). This CDR3 has 15 residues. Per the germline V gene, CDR1 is LGHNA and CDR2 is YSLEER. Trimming stripped 4 bases from V and 5 bases from J, with 15 bases between.

About this clone itself: A junction boundary mismatches the germline segment, possibly from a read error. The V and J genes are TRBV7-7 and TRBJ2-5, with 10 positions matching TRBD1. CDR1 is SSHAT, CDR2 FNYEAQ, per germline (reference sequence). This CDR3 region has 15 residues. CDR3 nucleotide sequence: TGTGCTAGCAGCCTCGGGACAGGGGCGGGCGAGACCCAGTACTTC. Protein: CASSLGTGAGETQYF. The full variable domain, its missing parts supplied by reference TRBV7-7 and TRBJ2-5, is GAGVSQSPRYKVTKRGQDVTLRCDPISSHATLYWYQQALGQGPEFLTYFNYEAQPDKSGLPSDRFSAERPEGSISTLTIQRTEQRDSAMYRCASSLGTGAGETQYFGPGTRLLVL.

This sequence joins TRBV27 and TRBJ2-7; 9 positions agree with TRBD1. Germline CDR1 and CDR2: MNHEY and SMNVEV (reference sequence). The CDR3 extends over 11 amino acids. V trimming: 8 bases; J trimming: 9 bases; junction bases outside the gene matches: 5. The DNA for the CDR3 is TGTGCCAGCGGAACAGGGGGCGCGCAGTACTTC. Amino acids: CASGTGGAQYF.

The rearrangement joins TRBV4-3 to TRBJ2-1, with 8 bases aligning to TRBD1. Germline values: CDR1 LGHNA, CDR2 YSLEER. The CDR3 contains 14 residues. V shed 0 bases, J shed 8 bases, and the junction held 3 bases outside the gene matches. The CDR3 loop is CASSQEGQGDEQFF. The CDR3 region has the DNA TGCGCCAGCAGCCAAGAAGGACAGGGTGATGAGCAGTTCTTC.

This chain uses TRBV18 with TRBJ2-7; D might be TRBD1 (5 bases). This CDR3 is 14 amino acids long. Germline CDR1 KGHSH, CDR2 LQKENI. Trimming took 2 bases from V and 2 from J, leaving 10 bases between them. CDR3 in amino acids: CASSPGAVTYEQYF. CDR3 sequence (DNA): TGTGCCAGCTCACCAGGGGCAGTTACCTACGAGCAGTACTTC.

This chain connects TRBV19 to TRBJ2-4; tentative D call: TRBD2 (6 bases). This CDR3 region has 13 residues. Per germline, CDR1 LNHDA and CDR2 SQIVND (reference sequence). Trimming left V 6 bases short and J 6 bases short, with 12 bases between. CDR3 bases: TGTGCCAGTAGGGAGGGTGGGCGAAACATTCAGTACTTC. Its protein product is CASREGGRNIQYF.

This clone came up a few times. V is TRBV7-2 and J is TRBJ1-3, with D tentatively TRBD1 (5 bases). The CDR3 totals 16 residues. V gave up 2 bases and J gave up 0 bases, with 11 bases separating them. CDR1 and CDR2 from the germline V gene are SGHTA and FQGNSA. CDR3 region: CASSLSMTVSGNTIYF. CDR3 in DNA: TGTGCCAGCAGCTTATCTATGACAGTCTCTGGAAACACCATATATTTT.

The rearrangement uses TRBV21-1 and TRBJ2-1; TRBD1 reflects the table's D call only, with no check against the DNA. TRBV21-1 is classified as a pseudogene. This CDR3 spans 16 amino acids. In DNA, the CDR3 is TGTGCCAGCAGCCCCCCAACAGGATCAAACTACAATGAGCAGTTCTTC. Protein sequence: CASSPPTGSNYNEQFF.

This chain links TRBV5-8 with TRBJ1-5; TRBD1 agrees at 7 bases. Germline V gene sequence: CDR1 SGHTS, CDR2 YDEGEE. The CDR3 covers 14 residues. The V gene end was trimmed by 1 base and the J gene end by 6 bases; junction bases not matched to a gene: 4. CDR3 sequence (DNA): TGTGCCAGCAGCTTGCGACAGGGTGGTCAGCCCCAGCATTTT. This encodes CASSLRQGGQPQHF. Based on the CDR3 plus reference TRBV5-8 and TRBJ1-5, the full variable domain is EAGVTQSPTHLIKTRGQQATLRCSPISGHTSVYWYQQALGLGLQFLLWYDEGEERNRGNFPPRFSGRQFPNYSSELNVNALELEDSALYLCASSLRQGGQPQHFGDGTRLSIL.

The rearrangement links TRBV5-6 to TRBJ1-5; D not resolved. V was pared by 2 bases and J by 3 bases, with 6 bases between. The CDR3 is made up of 13 amino acids. CDR1 and CDR2 from the germline V gene are SGHDT and YYEEEE. The CDR3 here is CASSLQHNQPQHF. CDR3 bases: TGTGCCAGCAGCTTACAGCACAATCAGCCCCAGCATTTT.

To note about this clone: A read error may account for a junction end that differs from germline. The chain joins TRBV10-3 to TRBJ2-3; 8 bases agree with TRBD1. Germline lookup yields CDR1 ENHRY and CDR2 SYGVKD. This CDR3 contains 13 residues. CDR3 nucleotide sequence: TGTGCCACCAGTGGACAGGGAACAGATACGCAGTATTTT. Amino acid sequence: CATSGQGTDTQYF.

The chain recombines TRBV5-1 with TRBJ2-7; possible D gene TRBD1, 6 bases. CDR1 and CDR2 (germline): SGHRS, YFSETQ. V lost 0 bases to trimming and J lost 2 bases, with 6 bases between them. The CDR3 extends over 13 amino acids. The CDR3 reads CASSLEGAYEQYF. CDR3 coding DNA: TGCGCCAGCAGCTTGGAGGGGGCCTACGAGCAGTACTTC.

The chain carries TRBV7-2 and TRBJ2-3, with unresolved D. Per germline, CDR1 SGHTA and CDR2 FQGNSA. This CDR3 spans 13 amino acids. Trimming pared 0 bases from V and 4 bases from J, leaving 5 bases between. In DNA form, the CDR3 reads TGTGCCAGCAGCTTAGCCGAGGCAGATACGCAGTATTTT. Amino acids: CASSLAEADTQYF.

The chain is built from TRBV7-2 and TRBJ1-2, with 8 bases identical to TRBD1. V lost 5 bases to trimming and J lost 7 bases; unmatched junction nucleotides: 6. CDR1 is SGHTA and CDR2 is FQGNSA in the germline V gene. The CDR3 is made up of 13 amino acids. The CDR3 loop is CASSRQGTSGYTF. The DNA of the CDR3 is TGTGCCAGCAGCCGACAGGGGACCAGTGGCTACACCTTC.